The present T cell receptor beta chain was sequenced within a study of T cell repertoires in cytomegalovirus infection. Study context: Through public TCR beta signatures, both CMV infection and matching HLA type were indicated.

Regarding the study as a whole: HLA-C-restricted CMV clonotypes gave the most frequent clonotype in two of eight donors. Pooled public TCR beta family frequency picked out CMV carriers with the relevant HLA.

This clonotype turned up a few times. Its specificity is not known. Germline CDR1 and CDR2: MGHRA and YSYEKL. V lost 1 base, J lost 0 bases, and 12 bases lay in between. The CDR3 loop spans 16 amino acids. MiXCR was run by TCRdb on the reads, yielding one entry per CDR3 protein. The sample carries 700,000 to 950,000 distinct CDR3 sequences, less than 35% recorded once. The sequencing here drew on cultured CD8+ T cells from PBMCs, taken from culture after CMV antigen stimulation. The gene calls are TRBV4-1 and TRBJ2-5, with a possible D match to TRBD1 (6 bases). The origin of this receptor is a human donor in good health (CMV status not recorded). Some clones in this sample may be carry-over from other donors' samples. The CDR3 DNA sequence: TGCGCCAGCAGCCAAGTGAGGTCAGGGGACCAAGAGACCCAGTACTTC. It translates to CASSQVRSGDQETQYF.